This passage covers 15 T cell receptor beta chains from one sample sequenced in a study of blood T cell repertoires in COVID-19. This table comes from immunoSEQ multiplex PCR, and its TCRdb copy is limited to in-frame clones, with some not included. The data hold about 380,000 clones, with around 90% observed a single time. The sequenced sample was PBMCs or T cells enriched from blood (not recorded which). These receptors were taken from a woman aged 18-35 years who had recovered from COVID-19.

This clone has a single count. This chain connects TRBV9 to TRBJ1-6; tentatively, D is TRBD1 (6 bases). V lost 5 bases and J 8 bases, leaving 17 bases between the germline ends. Germline loops: CDR1 SGDLS, CDR2 YYNGEE. There are 15 residues in the CDR3. The CDR3 DNA sequence: TGTGCCAGCAGTCTTCTTGGGGACAAGGATTCACCCCTCCACTTT. Amino acids: CASSLLGDKDSPLHF.

The chain carries TRBV7-2 and TRBJ1-2; D possibly corresponds to TRBD1 (6 bases). Between the trimmed V and J ends, which lost 2 bases and 0 bases, there was a span of 10 bases. From germline, CDR1 is SGHTA and CDR2 FQGNSA. This CDR3 contains 15 residues. The CDR3: CASSLTGNANYGYTF. The CDR3 bases are TGTGCCAGCAGCTTAACAGGGAACGCTAACTATGGCTACACCTTC.

This clone came up once. The chain recombines TRBV19 with TRBJ1-5, with TRBD1 identical over 7 bases. This CDR3 region has 15 residues. Per germline, CDR1 LNHDA and CDR2 SQIVND (reference sequence). V dropped 0 bases and J dropped 5; count of bases not matched to a gene: 4. This CDR3 reads CASSIEGRGDQPQHF. CDR3 bases: TGTGCCAGTAGTATAGAAGGCAGGGGGGATCAGCCCCAGCATTTT.

The chain recombines TRBV30 with TRBJ1-5, with 9 positions matching TRBD1. Trimming removed 3 bases from V and 5 bases from J; junction bases left unmatched: 8. CDR3 length: 15 residues. Germline-derived CDR1 and CDR2 are GTSNPN and SVGIG (reference sequence). The chain's CDR3 is CAWSKNTGGHQPQHF. The CDR3 coding sequence is TGTGCCTGGAGCAAAAATACAGGGGGCCATCAGCCCCAGCATTTT.

The chain combines TRBV2 with TRBJ2-3, with D unresolved. V lost 7 bases, J lost 0 bases, and 8 bases lay in between. The germline V gene encodes CDR1 SNHLY and CDR2 FYNNEI. The CDR3 contains 13 residues. The DNA for the CDR3 is TGTGCCAGCATCACTTCAAGCACAGATACGCAGTATTTT. Amino acids: CASITSSTDTQYF.

This chain connects TRBV30 to TRBJ2-4; tentative D call: TRBD2 (5 bases). The CDR3 sequence is 14 residues long. Trimming removed 1 base from V and 3 bases from J, with 10 bases in between. From germline, CDR1 is GTSNPN and CDR2 SVGIG (reference sequence). CDR3: CAWSGGYSKNIQYF. CDR3 sequence (DNA): TGTGCCTGGAGTGGAGGGTACAGCAAAAACATTCAGTACTTC.

The V and J genes are TRBV6-1 and TRBJ1-6; 9 nucleotides align to TRBD1. CDR1 is MNHNS and CDR2 is SASEGT in the germline V gene. J was trimmed by 6 bases and V by 2 bases; bases with no gene match: 2. The CDR3 runs 15 residues. The CDR3 sequence is CASSERGQGNSPLHF. The CDR3 region has the DNA TGTGCCAGCAGTGAAAGGGGACAGGGTAATTCACCCCTCCACTTT.

This chain links TRBV30 with TRBJ1-1, with 8 bases identical to TRBD1. Per germline, CDR1 GTSNPN and CDR2 SVGIG (reference sequence). V lost 4 bases to trimming and J lost 1 base; unmatched junction nucleotides: 8. The CDR3 is 15 amino acids. CDR3 nucleotide sequence: TGTGCCTGGACTCATTCGGACAGGGAGAACACTGAAGCTTTCTTT. Its protein is CAWTHSDRENTEAFF.

The chain joins TRBV6-2 or TRBV6-3 to TRBJ2-3, with a tentative D call TRBD2 (6 bases). The CDR3 length is 14 residues. CDR1 MNHEY and CDR2 SVGEGT come from the germline V gene. V lost 4 bases to trimming and J lost 5 bases, with 13 bases between them. The CDR3 here is CASSSGGGIDTQYF. The CDR3 DNA reads TGTGCCAGCAGTTCCGGGGGAGGAATAGATACGCAGTATTTT.

The gene calls are TRBV5-4 and TRBJ2-3; 15 bases fit TRBD2. This CDR3 contains 17 residues. CDR1 is SGHNT and CDR2 is YYREEE in the germline V gene (reference sequence). The trim removed 7 bases at V and 0 bases at J, leaving 6 bases unmatched. CDR3 sequence reads: CASQGTSGGWSTDTQYF. CDR3 nucleotide sequence: TGTGCCAGCCAGGGGACTAGCGGGGGGTGGAGCACAGATACGCAGTATTTT.

V and J are TRBV19 and TRBJ1-6; D might be TRBD1 (6 bases). This CDR3 is built from 15 residues. Germline V gives CDR1 LNHDA, CDR2 SQIVND (reference sequence). V was shortened by 3 bases and J by 9 bases, with 15 bases between the two germline ends. The CDR3 coding sequence is TGTGCCAGTAGTATCAACAGGGATCTCACTTCACCCCTCCACTTT. This gives the protein CASSINRDLTSPLHF.

This clone was seen just once. The genes are TRBV19 and TRBJ1-2; no clear D gene. The germline V gene encodes CDR1 LNHDA and CDR2 SQIVND (reference sequence). Trimming took 0 bases from V and 2 from J, leaving 10 bases between them. The CDR3 has 15 residues. In DNA form, the CDR3 reads TGTGCCAGTAGTATAGAGGGCAGGAGGAACTATGGCTACACCTTC. Translation gives CASSIEGRRNYGYTF.

The V call is TRBV10-1, the J call TRBJ2-3; the match to TRBD1 covers 8 bases. Germline V gene data show CDR1 as WNHNN and CDR2 as SYGVQD (reference sequence). V was clipped by 2 bases and J by 0 bases; unmatched bases: 1. CDR3 length: 15 residues. This CDR3 is CASSEQGASTDTQYF. The CDR3 DNA reads as TGCGCCAGCAGTGAGCAGGGGGCGAGCACAGATACGCAGTATTTT.

This clone has more than one count but fewer than ten. The CDR3 is CASSIDGGRGNEKLFF. The CDR3 nucleotides are TGTGCCAGTAGTATAGACGGGGGGCGCGGTAATGAAAAACTGTTTTTT. The chain carries TRBV19 and TRBJ1-4; a weak D match, TRBD1 (6 bases). The CDR3 sequence is 16 residues long. The V and J ends lost 0 bases and 4 bases respectively, with 12 bases between them. CDR1 and CDR2 from the germline V gene are LNHDA and SQIVND (reference sequence).

This chain joins TRBV9 and TRBJ2-3; 9 bases agree with TRBD2. This CDR3 contains 16 residues. Unmatched junction bases numbered 9, after V lost 3 bases and J lost 4 bases. Germline CDR1 SGDLS, CDR2 YYNGEE. CDR3 sequence: CASSGAAGGIADTQYF. The DNA of the CDR3 is TGTGCCAGCAGCGGGGCGGCGGGGGGGATTGCAGATACGCAGTATTTT.